One and the same sample provided the 32 T cell receptor beta chains below, sequenced in a study of blood T cell repertoires in COVID-19. Clones were read by immunoSEQ multiplex PCR, and TCRdb kept only the in-frame ones, dropping some. The table lists about half a million clones, nearly 90% of them singletons. The sequenced sample consisted of peripheral blood. The receptors originated from a man aged 18 to 30 with COVID-19, enrolled during active disease.

V gene TRBV6-4 combines with J gene TRBJ2-7, with 9 bases that match TRBD1. Looked up from germline, CDR1 is MRHNA and CDR2 is SNTAGT. V trimming: 2 bases; J trimming: 4 bases; junction bases outside the gene matches: 6. CDR3 length equals 15 residues. The CDR3 region has the DNA TGTGCCAGCAGTGACACGAGGGACAGGGTATACGAGCAGTACTTC. Its translation: CASSDTRDRVYEQYF.

The chain has TRBV5-4 and TRBJ2-3; 15 bases are shared with TRBD2. J gave up 3 bases and V 1 base, and 6 bases lay outside the gene matches. This CDR3 is 18 amino acids long. Germline-derived CDR1 and CDR2 are SGHNT and YYREEE (reference sequence). CDR3 nucleotide sequence: TGTGCCAGCAGCTTGCGGACTAGCGGGGGGGGCCCAACAGATACGCAGTATTTT. Translating it yields CASSLRTSGGGPTDTQYF.

The genes are TRBV12-3 or TRBV12-4 and TRBJ2-1, with 7 bases lining up with TRBD1. J gave up 8 bases and V 4 bases, and 5 bases lay outside the gene matches. CDR3 size: 13 residues. The CDR3, as DNA: TGTGCCAGCAGTTCTGACAGGGTGGATGAGCAGTTCTTC. Translating gives CASSSDRVDEQFF.

The chain carries TRBV11-2 and TRBJ1-4; 8 bases fit TRBD1. Losses at the gene ends were 5 bases for V and 3 bases for J; bases not matched to a gene: 11. The CDR3 consists of 17 residues. Germline values: CDR1 SGHAT, CDR2 FQNNGV. The CDR3 reads CASSPGQGEAANEKLFF. CDR3 nucleotides: TGTGCCAGCAGCCCAGGACAGGGCGAGGCAGCTAATGAAAAACTGTTTTTT.

The CDR3 here is CASSLRGQGDEQYF. The CDR3 nucleotides are TGTGCCAGCAGCCTCCGGGGACAGGGGGACGAGCAGTACTTC. The rearrangement uses TRBV27 and TRBJ2-7; 11 nucleotides match TRBD1. CDR1 and CDR2 from the germline V gene are MNHEY and SMNVEV (reference sequence). J was trimmed by 5 bases and V by 6 bases; bases with no gene match: 6. This CDR3 has 14 residues.

The V call is TRBV7-9, the J call TRBJ2-5; D is unresolved. The CDR3 runs 12 residues. Germline CDR1 is SEHNR and CDR2 is FQNEAQ (reference sequence). V was pared by 5 bases and J by 3 bases, with 7 bases between. The CDR3 sequence: CASSPGKETQYF. CDR3 in DNA: TGTGCCAGCAGCCCAGGAAAAGAGACCCAGTACTTC.

The chain has TRBV10-3 and TRBJ2-2, with D possibly matching TRBD1 (6 bases). Trimming pared 9 bases from V and 4 bases from J, leaving 12 bases between. The CDR3 extends over 13 amino acids. The germline V gene has CDR1 ENHRY and CDR2 SYGVKD. CDR3: CAIKGVGTGELFF. CDR3 coding DNA: TGTGCCATTAAGGGGGTTGGCACCGGGGAGCTGTTTTTT.

This clone was picked up one time. This chain connects TRBV2 to TRBJ2-7, with a weak D call TRBD2 (6 bases). Germline V gives CDR1 SNHLY, CDR2 FYNNEI. This CDR3 region has 15 residues. The V and J ends lost 8 bases and 4 bases respectively, with 21 bases between them. This CDR3 reads CASRIGLTRGYEQYF. The CDR3 coding sequence is TGTGCCAGCCGTATCGGGCTAACGCGGGGATACGAGCAGTACTTC.

The chain has TRBV5-4 and TRBJ2-4; D may be TRBD1 (5 bases). Germline assignment: CDR1 SGHNT and CDR2 YYREEE (reference sequence). V gave up 2 bases and J gave up 6 bases, with 9 bases separating them. The CDR3 totals 13 residues. CDR3 in amino acids: CASSLRGPNIQYF. The CDR3 nucleotides read TGTGCCAGCAGCTTAAGGGGCCCAAACATTCAGTACTTC.

The chain employs TRBV3-1 (or the pseudogene TRBV3-2) and TRBJ1-6; 11 bases are a match to TRBD1. This CDR3 has 18 amino acids. CDR1 and CDR2 (germline): LGHDT, YNNKEL (reference sequence). The junction had 10 bases not matched to a gene; V was cut back by 2 bases and J by 7 bases. CDR3 residues: CASSQNYGQGAVNSPLHF. The CDR3 bases are TGTGCCAGCAGCCAAAATTACGGACAGGGGGCAGTGAATTCACCCCTCCACTTT.

V is TRBV5-6 and J is TRBJ2-7; D remains unclear. Trimming took off 0 bases at V and 5 bases at J, with 12 bases between the two ends. The CDR3 totals 14 residues. From germline, CDR1 is SGHDT and CDR2 YYEEEE. CDR3 nucleotide sequence: TGTGCCAGCAGCTTGGTCTCGGGTGGCAACGAGCAGTACTTC. It translates to CASSLVSGGNEQYF.

This clone was detected once. V gene TRBV6-5 combines with J gene TRBJ1-6; a possible D gene is TRBD1 (5 bases). The CDR3 covers 15 residues. V was shortened by 8 bases and J by 12 bases, with 23 bases between the two germline ends. Per the germline V gene, CDR1 is MNHEY and CDR2 is SVGAGI. In DNA, the CDR3 is TGTGCCAGCTCTCTAGGGGCCAGCGGGCTCGGACCCCTCCACTTT. This codes for CASSLGASGLGPLHF.

This rearrangement joins TRBV28 to TRBJ2-1; possibly TRBD1 for D (5 bases). The CDR3 covers 12 residues. The germline CDR1 and CDR2 sequences are MDHEN and SYDVKM. Between the trimmed V and J ends, which lost 7 bases and 8 bases, there was a span of 12 bases. CDR3 sequence: CASNVATDEQFF. CDR3 bases: TGTGCCAGCAATGTGGCGACAGATGAGCAGTTCTTC.

The chain couples TRBV12-5 to TRBJ2-3; TRBD1 matches 7 bases. V gave up 10 bases and J gave up 0 bases; unmatched junction bases: 7. This CDR3 has 14 amino acids. CDR1 and CDR2 (germline): LGHNT, FRNRAP. CDR3 DNA sequence: TGTGCTACCCACAGGGGACCAAGCACAGATACGCAGTATTTT. Encoded protein: CATHRGPSTDTQYF.

V gene TRBV5-1 combines with J gene TRBJ1-1; possibly TRBD1 for D (5 bases). Germline values: CDR1 SGHRS, CDR2 YFSETQ. The CDR3 runs 15 residues. Trimming cost V 6 bases and J 6 bases, with 21 bases left between them. The CDR3 loop reads CASNSQGSNLAEAFF. The CDR3 DNA reads TGCGCCAGCAATTCCCAGGGATCTAATCTCGCTGAAGCTTTCTTT.

The chain has TRBV7-2 and TRBJ2-7; D call uncertain. The CDR3 spans 15 residues. CDR1 and CDR2 from the germline V gene are SGHTA and FQGNSA. V lost 2 bases and J 0 bases, leaving 11 bases between the germline ends. The CDR3 DNA reads as TGTGCCAGCAGCTTATCTTCCGCGGTCTCCTACGAGCAGTACTTC. Protein: CASSLSSAVSYEQYF.

The V and J genes are TRBV15 and TRBJ1-1; no definite D call. The CDR3 sequence is 15 residues long. Deletions cut 0 bases from V and 7 bases from J, with 15 bases between. CDR1 and CDR2 from the germline V gene are LNHNV and YYDKDF (reference sequence). This CDR3 is CATSREAGRDGEAFF. CDR3 bases: TGTGCCACCAGCAGAGAGGCAGGCCGGGATGGTGAAGCTTTCTTT.

This clone has just one count. V and J are TRBV5-4 and TRBJ2-2; 11 positions agree with TRBD1. Germline assignment: CDR1 SGHNT and CDR2 YYREEE (reference sequence). CDR3 size: 17 residues. V gave up 4 bases and J gave up 0 bases; unmatched junction bases: 5. The CDR3 DNA sequence: TGTGCCAGCAGCGGCGGGGGACAGGGGGCGAACACCGGGGAGCTGTTTTTT. Protein: CASSGGGQGANTGELFF. The full variable domain, rest sourced from reference TRBV5-4 and TRBJ2-2, is ETGVTQSPTHLIKTRGQQVTLRCSSQSGHNTVSWYQQALGQGPQFIFQYYREEENGRGNFPPRFSGLQFPNYSSELNVNALELDDSALYLCASSGGGQGANTGELFFGEGSRLTVL.

V and J are TRBV19 and TRBJ1-1; D remains unclear. Germline V gives CDR1 LNHDA, CDR2 SQIVND (reference sequence). Trimming took 5 bases from V and 1 from J, leaving 5 bases between them. The CDR3 covers 12 residues. CDR3 protein: CASSHGNTEAFF. The CDR3 nucleotides read TGTGCCAGTAGTCACGGGAACACTGAAGCTTTCTTT.

The chain links TRBV5-1 to TRBJ2-7; 7 bases align to TRBD1. CDR1 SGHRS and CDR2 YFSETQ come from the germline V gene. The CDR3 loop spans 13 amino acids. J gave up 1 base and V 3 bases, and 1 base lay outside the gene matches. The CDR3 DNA sequence: TGCGCCAGCAGCTGGACAGGTTCCTACGAGCAGTACTTC. Residues: CASSWTGSYEQYF. Full variable domain (rest looked up from reference TRBV5-1 and TRBJ2-7): KAGVTQTPRYLIKTRGQQVTLSCSPISGHRSVSWYQQTPGQGLQFLFEYFSETQRNKGNFPGRFSGRQFSNSRSEMNVSTLELGDSALYLCASSWTGSYEQYFGPGTRLTVT.

V and J are TRBV30 and TRBJ2-2; D is unclear. The germline CDR1 and CDR2 sequences are GTSNPN and SVGIG (reference sequence). Trimming shortened V by 0 bases and J by 3 bases, and 5 bases separated the two germline ends. The CDR3 has 13 amino acids. The CDR3: CAWSVTDTGELFF. CDR3 nucleotides: TGTGCCTGGAGTGTAACGGACACCGGGGAGCTGTTTTTT.

The J gene is TRBJ2-5, the V gene TRBV7-9; TRBD1 matches at 7 bases. The V and J ends lost 1 base and 2 bases, in that order; junction bases with no gene match: 10. The CDR3 spans 17 residues. From germline, CDR1 is SEHNR and CDR2 FQNEAQ (reference sequence). In nucleotides, the CDR3 is TGTGCCAGCAGCTTAGGATGGACAGGATTGGTGCAAGAGACCCAGTACTTC. This gives the protein CASSLGWTGLVQETQYF.

This clone showed up just a few times. The chain has TRBV4-1 and TRBJ2-5; D is unresolved. The germline V and J ends were trimmed by 1 base and 1 base, with 7 bases remaining between them. Per germline, CDR1 MGHRA and CDR2 YSYEKL. There are 14 residues in the CDR3. The CDR3: CASSQGASQETQYF. The CDR3 nucleotides are TGCGCCAGCAGCCAAGGGGCCAGCCAAGAGACCCAGTACTTC.

The CDR3 nucleotides are TGTGCCACGAGACAGGGTGCCCATTCACCCCTCCACTTT. Residues: CATRQGAHSPLHF. The chain combines TRBV19 with TRBJ1-6, with 7 bases aligning to TRBD1. Losses at the gene ends were 10 bases for V and 8 bases for J; bases not matched to a gene: 8. The CDR3 consists of 13 residues. Germline CDR1 LNHDA, CDR2 SQIVND (reference sequence).

The J gene is TRBJ2-1, the V gene TRBV24-1, with 8 bases that match TRBD2. The V and J ends lost 9 bases and 3 bases, in that order; junction bases with no gene match: 12. Germline values: CDR1 KGHDR, CDR2 SFDVKD. The CDR3 covers 16 residues. The CDR3 region is CATSGTLAGDYNEQFF. In DNA, the CDR3 is TGTGCCACCTCTGGGACCCTAGCGGGCGACTACAATGAGCAGTTCTTC.

The J gene is TRBJ1-5, the V gene TRBV6-5; the match to TRBD1 covers 9 bases. CDR1 MNHEY and CDR2 SVGAGI come from the germline V gene. J gave up 7 bases and V 6 bases, and 4 bases lay outside the gene matches. This CDR3 comprises 13 residues. CDR3 amino acids: CASRGTGNQPQHF. The CDR3 DNA reads TGTGCCAGCAGGGGGACAGGGAACCAGCCCCAGCATTTT.

The chain is built from TRBV7-8 and TRBJ1-5; the D is unclear. Germline lookup yields CDR1 SGHVS and CDR2 FQNEAQ. This CDR3 has 14 residues. V lost 8 bases and J lost 1, with 12 bases in between. The CDR3 region is CASAEGFSNQPQHF. The CDR3 coding sequence is TGTGCCAGCGCAGAGGGATTCAGCAATCAGCCCCAGCATTTT.

The chain employs TRBV19 and TRBJ2-2; tentative D call: TRBD1 (7 bases). Germline V CDR1 and CDR2: LNHDA, SQIVND (reference sequence). Deletions cut 4 bases from V and 5 bases from J, with 14 bases between. The CDR3 extends over 15 amino acids. For the CDR3, the DNA is TGTGCCAGTAGTACCAGACAGGGAGGAACCGGGGAGCTGTTTTTT. Protein: CASSTRQGGTGELFF.

The chain employs TRBV24-1 and TRBJ2-1; TRBD2 might be the D (5 bases). Per germline, CDR1 KGHDR and CDR2 SFDVKD. The V gene lost 7 bases and the J gene lost 9 bases, with 12 bases spanning the gap. CDR3 length: 12 residues. For the CDR3, the DNA is TGTGCCACCAGGCGACTTGGAGGTGAGCAGTTCTTC. This encodes CATRRLGGEQFF.

The chain links TRBV15 to TRBJ1-1; maybe TRBD1 (6 bases). Per the germline V gene, CDR1 is LNHNV and CDR2 is YYDKDF (reference sequence). The CDR3 covers 14 residues. Deletions cut 5 bases from V and 4 bases from J, with 14 bases between. CDR3 in amino acids: CATSDRPTGTEAFF. CDR3 in DNA: TGTGCCACCAGCGACAGGCCCACGGGCACTGAAGCTTTCTTT.

The chain recombines TRBV5-4 with TRBJ2-7; TRBD1 matches at 9 bases. In germline, CDR1 is SGHNT, CDR2 YYREEE (reference sequence). There are 14 residues in the CDR3. Trimming took 6 bases from V and 5 from J; bases not matched to a gene: 9. This CDR3 is CASTETGTGNEQYF. In nucleotides, the CDR3 is TGTGCCAGCACCGAGACCGGGACAGGGAACGAGCAGTACTTC.

This clone was seen just once. The rearrangement joins TRBV10-2 to TRBJ1-6, with TRBD1 matching over 8 bases. Trimming took 5 bases from V and 9 from J; bases not matched to a gene: 6. This CDR3 region has 14 residues. Germline V gene lookup returns CDR1 WSHSY and CDR2 SAAADI. In nucleotides, the CDR3 is TGCGCCAGCAGTACCGACAGGGGAGGTTCACCCCTCCACTTT. Its translation is CASSTDRGGSPLHF.